This T cell receptor beta chain was identified during a study of cytomegalovirus exposure and HLA in healthy donors. The CDR3 is 16 amino acids. V was pared by 1 base and J by 4 bases, with 6 bases of the junction left unmatched. The germline V gene has CDR1 MDHEN and CDR2 SYDVKM. This clone is a singleton in its sample. Amplification used 60 Vbeta primers and 13 Jbeta primers. The assay was immunoSEQ multiplex PCR, and TCRdb's table has in-frame clones only and misses some. The sample records about 250,000 clones, around two thirds being singletons. Specimen: PBMCs. This sequence originates from a female donor in good health and CMV-seronegative. The chain couples TRBV28 to TRBJ2-3, with TRBD1 matching over 9 bases. CDR3 region: CASSLFPGQGSDTQYF. The CDR3 DNA reads TGTGCCAGCAGTTTATTCCCGGGACAGGGCTCAGATACGCAGTATTTT.